This T cell receptor beta chain was sequenced in a study of OX40 agonist ivuxolimab in advanced cancers. Generated by immunoSEQ multiplex PCR, the TCRdb table keeps only in-frame clones and is missing some. The data hold around 68,000 clones, with less than 95% observed a single time. This CDR3 is 15 amino acids long. The source is an adult with an advanced solid tumor such as melanoma, head and neck, liver or kidney cancer. Sequences were derived from CD4+ or CD8+ T cells sorted from blood, sampled in a trial of the OX40 agonist ivuxolimab. The chain is built from TRBV21-1 and TRBJ1-2; the table's D call, TRBD1, has no DNA check behind it. TRBV21-1 is listed as a pseudogene. In nucleotides, the CDR3 is TGTGCCAGCAGCGCCGGACAGGGGGCTAACTATGGCTACACCTTC. Translating gives CASSAGQGANYGYTF.